Only one count was recorded for the clone carrying this T cell receptor (beta chain). Its specificity is unknown. V was shortened by 5 bases and J by 5 bases, with 12 bases between the two germline ends. The CDR3 is made up of 13 amino acids. CDR1 and CDR2 from the germline V gene are SGHAT and FQNNGV. The data stem from a study of shared clonotypes between healthy human individuals. Clones were read by immunoSEQ multiplex PCR, and TCRdb kept only the in-frame ones, dropping some. The table has 1,500,000 or so clones, about 98.5% seen once. Findings and caveats of the study: Clonotype sharing across several donors was observed for around 4.5% of naive CD4 clonotypes.

Donors, healthy HIV-negative adults, lacked recent acute infections or vaccinations. Sequenced material: naive CD4+ T cells sorted from blood. Subset described: CD45RA+ positively selected. The chain couples TRBV11-2 to TRBJ2-5, with no clear D. This sequence originates from a man aged 25 to 40 in good health. The CDR3 sequence: CASSGSSGETQYF. The CDR3 bases are TGTGCCAGCAGCGGGTCATCGGGTGAGACCCAGTACTTC.